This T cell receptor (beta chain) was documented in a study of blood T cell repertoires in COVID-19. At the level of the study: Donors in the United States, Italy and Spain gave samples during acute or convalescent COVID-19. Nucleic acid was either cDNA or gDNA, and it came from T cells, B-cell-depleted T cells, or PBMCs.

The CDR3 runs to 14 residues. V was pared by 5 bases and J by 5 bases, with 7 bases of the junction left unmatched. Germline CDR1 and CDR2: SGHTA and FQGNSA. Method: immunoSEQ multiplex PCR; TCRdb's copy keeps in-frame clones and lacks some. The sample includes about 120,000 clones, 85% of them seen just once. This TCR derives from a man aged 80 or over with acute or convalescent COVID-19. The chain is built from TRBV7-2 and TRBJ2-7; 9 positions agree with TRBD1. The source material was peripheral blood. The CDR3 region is CASSRGTGFNEQYF. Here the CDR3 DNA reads TGTGCCAGCAGCCGCGGGACAGGGTTCAACGAGCAGTACTTC.